This T cell receptor (beta chain) is drawn from a study of response to subunit inactivated influenza vaccine. The study's findings and limits: The authors offered the suggestion that each seasonal influenza vaccination recruits few new T cells.

On this clonotype: What it binds is unknown.

CDR1 and CDR2 from the germline V gene are DFQATT and SNEGSKA (reference sequence). V was clipped by 0 bases and J by 4 bases; unmatched bases: 9. This CDR3 has 16 residues. Using its own MiXCR run on the RT-PCR reads, TCRdb lists one record per CDR3 protein. The sample yields over 650,000 distinct CDR3 sequences, approximately 17% seen once. The chain carries TRBV20-1 and TRBJ2-7, with TRBD2 identical over 10 bases. The sequences come from PBMCs from blood, collected 5 days after vaccination. This receptor was taken from a man aged 50 to 60 who received an inactivated influenza vaccine. CDR3 sequence reads: CSARDPSGGADYEQYF. The CDR3 nucleotides are TGCAGTGCTAGAGATCCGAGCGGGGGGGCCGATTACGAGCAGTACTTC.